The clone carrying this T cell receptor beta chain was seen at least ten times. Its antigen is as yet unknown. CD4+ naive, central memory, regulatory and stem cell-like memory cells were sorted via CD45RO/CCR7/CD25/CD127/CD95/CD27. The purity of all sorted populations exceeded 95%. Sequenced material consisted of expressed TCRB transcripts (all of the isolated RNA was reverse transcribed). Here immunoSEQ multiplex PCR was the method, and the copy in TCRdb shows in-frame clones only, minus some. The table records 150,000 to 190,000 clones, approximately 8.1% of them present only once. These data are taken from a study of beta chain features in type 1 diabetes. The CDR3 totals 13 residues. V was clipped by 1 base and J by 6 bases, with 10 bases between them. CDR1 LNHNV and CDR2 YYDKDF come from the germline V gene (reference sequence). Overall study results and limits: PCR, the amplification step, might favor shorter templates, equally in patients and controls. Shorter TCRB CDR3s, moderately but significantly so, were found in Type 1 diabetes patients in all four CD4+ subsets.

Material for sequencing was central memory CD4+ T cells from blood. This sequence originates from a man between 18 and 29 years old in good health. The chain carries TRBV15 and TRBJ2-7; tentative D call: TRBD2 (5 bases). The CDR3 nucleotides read TGTGCCACCAGCAGAGTGAGGAGGTCCGAGCAGTACTTC. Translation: CATSRVRRSEQYF.